This T cell receptor beta chain was profiled in a study of siplizumab effects on memory and regulatory T cells. Turning to this clone: Its antigen is unidentified.

Only in-frame clones appear in the TCRdb table, and some are missing; sequencing was by immunoSEQ multiplex PCR. The sample lists fewer than 60,000 clones; about 94% were seen once. Study-wide results and caveats: Just a small share of alloreactive clones was traced back to unstimulated subsets.

V was trimmed by 4 bases and J by 2 bases, leaving 9 bases between them. The CDR3 totals 13 residues. The germline gives CDR1 SGHRS, CDR2 YFSETQ. The source material was CD8+ T cells sorted from blood. The chain recombines TRBV5-1 with TRBJ1-1; tentative D call: TRBD1 (5 bases). The receptor's source is a human donor in good health. The CDR3 here is CASSLRENTEAFF. CDR3 DNA sequence: TGCGCCAGCAGCCTCAGGGAAAACACTGAAGCTTTCTTT.